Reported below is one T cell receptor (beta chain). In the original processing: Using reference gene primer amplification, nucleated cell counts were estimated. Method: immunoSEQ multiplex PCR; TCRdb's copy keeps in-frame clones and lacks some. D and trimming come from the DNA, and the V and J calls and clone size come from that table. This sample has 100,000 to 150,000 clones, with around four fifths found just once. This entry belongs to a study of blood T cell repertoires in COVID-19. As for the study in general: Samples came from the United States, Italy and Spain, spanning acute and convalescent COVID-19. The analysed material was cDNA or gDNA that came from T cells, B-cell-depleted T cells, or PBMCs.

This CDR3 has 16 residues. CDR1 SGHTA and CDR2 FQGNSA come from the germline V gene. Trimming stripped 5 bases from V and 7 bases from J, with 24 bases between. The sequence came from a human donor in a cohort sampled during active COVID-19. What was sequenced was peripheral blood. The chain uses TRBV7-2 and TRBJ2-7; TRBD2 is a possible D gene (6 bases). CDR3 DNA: TGTGCCAGCAGCCCCGCCCCCTCAGCGGCCGCGGGGGAGCAGTACTTC. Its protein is CASSPAPSAAAGEQYF.